This T cell receptor beta chain is drawn from a study of human T cells and chemical hapten exposure. Overall study: DPC at 2% was the sensitizing agent, placed on 2 cm by 2 cm of upper inner arm skin. Among samples, TCR yields varied mainly because of small differences in pooled library volume.

MiXCR, applied by TCRdb to the RACE reads, yields one record per CDR3 protein. The sample consists of about 74,000 distinct CDR3 sequences, 14% of them appearing once. Noted time point: pre-sensitization, week 0. Regarding treatment: therapeutic diphenylcyclopropenone sensitization with weekly scalp DPC. Specimen: whole blood, collected in connection with sensitization to the hapten diphenylcyclopropenone (DPC). The TCR originated in a woman aged 50 to 60 with alopecia areata. Some clones in this sample may be carry-over from other donors' samples.

CDR3 nucleotide sequence: TGCAGCGTTGAAGACCGGGACACCAGACGGTACTTC. It encodes CSVEDRDTRRYF. The V call is TRBV29-1, the J call TRBJ2-7; maybe TRBD1 (6 bases). This CDR3 spans 12 amino acids. V was trimmed by 0 bases and J by 12 bases, leaving 15 bases between them. The germline gives CDR1 SQVTM, CDR2 ANQGSEA.